The 18 T cell receptor beta chains reported below all come from one sample, sequenced in a study of blood T cell repertoires in COVID-19. Data came from immunoSEQ multiplex PCR; TCRdb stores just in-frame clones and leaves some out. The data show around 310,000 clones, roughly 91% seen once. Source material: PBMCs or T cells enriched from blood (not recorded which). All receptors come from a woman in her thirties who had recovered from COVID-19.

V is TRBV27 and J is TRBJ2-3, with TRBD2 as a possible D gene (6 bases). The germline V and J ends were trimmed by 7 bases and 4 bases, with 21 bases remaining between them. The CDR3 extends over 16 amino acids. Germline assignment: CDR1 MNHEY and CDR2 SMNVEV (reference sequence). Here the CDR3 reads CASTLRGPGAADTQYF. In DNA, the CDR3 is TGTGCCAGCACATTGCGGGGACCGGGAGCCGCAGATACGCAGTATTTT.

This sequence joins TRBV5-1 and TRBJ1-2; tentative D call: TRBD1 (5 bases). In germline, CDR1 is SGHRS, CDR2 YFSETQ. This CDR3 region has 16 residues. V was pared by 4 bases and J by 2 bases, with 18 bases between. The CDR3 sequence: CASSPAGGRTNYGYTF. The CDR3 DNA follows: TGCGCCAGCAGCCCGGCGGGGGGACGGACAAACTATGGCTACACCTTC.

The rearrangement joins TRBV6-5 to TRBJ1-1, with unresolved D. V lost 6 bases and J 4 bases, leaving 6 bases between the germline ends. Germline lookup yields CDR1 MNHEY and CDR2 SVGAGI. The CDR3 spans 11 residues. DNA of the CDR3: TGTGCCAGCAGCTGGAGCACTGAAGCTTTCTTT. It specifies CASSWSTEAFF.

The chain couples TRBV10-3 to TRBJ2-3, with D uncertain. Trimming removed 6 bases from V and 0 bases from J, with 16 bases in between. CDR3 size: 16 residues. In germline, CDR1 is ENHRY, CDR2 SYGVKD. CDR3 region: CAISPKTAASTDTQYF. The CDR3 DNA follows: TGTGCCATCAGCCCAAAAACAGCCGCTAGCACAGATACGCAGTATTTT.

V gene TRBV6-5 combines with J gene TRBJ1-1; D is possibly TRBD1 (5 bases). Germline CDR1 MNHEY, CDR2 SVGAGI. Trimming pared 7 bases from V and 2 bases from J, leaving 14 bases between. The CDR3 spans 14 residues. Here the CDR3 DNA reads TGTGCCAGCACAAGGGGTTTACGTAACACTGAAGCTTTCTTT. It specifies CASTRGLRNTEAFF.

This chain joins TRBV4-1 and TRBJ1-2, with 8 nucleotides matching TRBD1. Germline assignment: CDR1 MGHRA and CDR2 YSYEKL. This CDR3 comprises 14 residues. Unmatched junction bases numbered 4, after V lost 0 bases and J lost 7 bases. The CDR3 DNA reads TGCGCCAGCAGCCAAGAAGACAGGGGTAGTGGCTACACCTTC. It encodes CASSQEDRGSGYTF.

J is TRBJ2-2 and V is TRBV5-4, with a possible D match to TRBD2 (7 bases). V lost 0 bases and J 1 base, leaving 10 bases between the germline ends. This CDR3 region has 16 residues. Germline V lookup: CDR1 SGHNT, CDR2 YYREEE (reference sequence). CDR3 amino acids: CASSLGEGVNTGELFF. CDR3 coding DNA: TGTGCCAGCAGCTTGGGGGAGGGGGTGAACACCGGGGAGCTGTTTTTT.

The rearrangement links TRBV23-1 to TRBJ1-2; D is possibly TRBD1 (6 bases). TRBV23-1 is given ORF status, its function remaining uncertain. The CDR3 consists of 13 residues. Trimming pared 5 bases from V and 4 bases from J, leaving 11 bases between. The CDR3 loop is CASSSQGSYGYTF. The DNA of the CDR3 is TGCGCCAGCAGTTCACAGGGCTCCTATGGCTACACCTTC.

This clone has a single count. This chain links TRBV7-2 with TRBJ2-1; 7 bases match TRBD2. With V trimmed by 1 base and J by 3 bases, 6 bases remained unmatched. Germline loops: CDR1 SGHTA, CDR2 FQGNSA. CDR3 length equals 16 residues. For the CDR3, the DNA is TGTGCCAGCAGCTTAGTCAGCGGGGAGGGCTACAATGAGCAGTTCTTC. Residues: CASSLVSGEGYNEQFF.

The genes are TRBV24-1 and TRBJ1-3; TRBD1 agrees at 7 bases. This CDR3 region has 15 residues. Per germline, CDR1 KGHDR and CDR2 SFDVKD. Losses at the gene ends were 3 bases for V and 3 bases for J; bases not matched to a gene: 4. DNA for the CDR3: TGTGCCACCAGTGATCCCAGGACAGGTGGAAACACCATATATTTT. Translated: CATSDPRTGGNTIYF.

This chain joins TRBV28 and TRBJ2-5; 9 nucleotides align to TRBD2. The CDR3 covers 20 residues. Trimming removed 5 bases from V and 5 bases from J; junction bases left unmatched: 24. The V gene's germline CDR1 is MDHEN and CDR2 SYDVKM. CDR3 loop: CASSLPTPGISGRSGETQYF. The CDR3 coding sequence is TGTGCCAGCAGTCTCCCAACTCCCGGGATTAGCGGGAGATCAGGGGAGACCCAGTACTTC. Combining the CDR3 with reference TRBV28 and TRBJ2-5 gives the whole variable domain DVKVTQSSRYLVKRTGEKVFLECVQDMDHENMFWYRQDPGLGLRLIYFSYDVKMKEKGDIPEGYSVSREKKERFSLILESASTNQTSMYLCASSLPTPGISGRSGETQYFGPGTRLLVL.

The chain combines TRBV19 with TRBJ2-1; 7 bases line up with TRBD2. V lost 8 bases and J lost 0; bases outside the gene matches: 13. CDR1 and CDR2 from the germline V gene are LNHDA and SQIVND (reference sequence). The CDR3 spans 17 residues. The CDR3 protein is CASGSPLAPSSYNEQFF. The CDR3 DNA reads TGTGCCAGTGGTAGCCCACTAGCGCCTAGCTCCTACAATGAGCAGTTCTTC.

Only a few counts were recorded for this clone. The chain uses TRBV30 and TRBJ1-1; D not certain. The CDR3 totals 15 residues. Germline loops: CDR1 GTSNPN, CDR2 SVGIG (reference sequence). V lost 3 bases, J lost 0 bases, and 14 bases lay in between. CDR3 residues: CAWRRVVYMNTEAFF. In DNA form, the CDR3 reads TGTGCCTGGAGGAGGGTGGTTTACATGAACACTGAAGCTTTCTTT.

The V and J genes are TRBV4-1 and TRBJ2-7, with D perhaps matching TRBD1 (5 bases). This CDR3 comprises 17 residues. The germline V gene has CDR1 MGHRA and CDR2 YSYEKL. Trimming removed 1 base from V and 0 bases from J, with 16 bases in between. DNA of the CDR3: TGCGCCAGCAGCCAAGCGATTAGGCTTACAGGCTCCTACGAGCAGTACTTC. Its protein is CASSQAIRLTGSYEQYF.

This chain joins TRBV18 and TRBJ1-5; D is unclear. Germline V gene data show CDR1 as KGHSH and CDR2 as LQKENI. CDR3 length equals 14 residues. V shed 3 bases and J shed 3 bases, with 9 bases lying between them. CDR3 sequence reads: CASSPTSTNQPQHF. The CDR3 DNA reads as TGTGCCAGCTCACCCACAAGTACCAATCAGCCCCAGCATTTT. The whole variable domain, filled in from reference TRBV18 and TRBJ1-5, reads NAGVMQNPRHLVRRRGQEARLRCSPMKGHSHVYWYRQLPEEGLKFMVYLQKENIIDESGMPKERFSAEFPKEGPSILRIQQVVRGDSAAYFCASSPTSTNQPQHFGDGTRLSIL.

The chain carries TRBV19 and TRBJ2-4; TRBD2 agrees at 12 bases. The germline V gene has CDR1 LNHDA and CDR2 SQIVND (reference sequence). After removal of 3 bases from V and 0 bases from J, the junction contained 15 bases not matched to a gene. The CDR3 covers 21 residues. DNA of the CDR3: TGTGCCAGTAGTATGGATCGGCCTAGCGGGAGGGTATCGTCAGCCAAAAACATTCAGTACTTC. Its protein is CASSMDRPSGRVSSAKNIQYF.

CDR3 sequence (DNA): TGTGCCAGCAGTTTACGGCGGCGTCCAGCGTTCTACGAGCAGTACTTC. Amino acids: CASSLRRRPAFYEQYF. This sequence joins TRBV27 and TRBJ2-7; D uncertain. Germline V gene lookup returns CDR1 MNHEY and CDR2 SMNVEV (reference sequence). V lost 2 bases and J lost 3, with 17 bases in between. The CDR3 runs to 16 residues.

The V call is TRBV9, the J call TRBJ1-1, with D possibly matching TRBD1 (6 bases). Trimming took off 3 bases at V and 10 bases at J, with 22 bases between the two ends. The CDR3 runs to 15 residues. Germline V gene sequence: CDR1 SGDLS, CDR2 YYNGEE. CDR3 DNA sequence: TGTGCCAGCAGCGCCACGCAGGGGCTGATTTCTGGAGCTTTCTTT. It encodes CASSATQGLISGAFF.